This entry is about one TCR beta chain. Its antigen is unidentified. The V and J ends lost 6 bases and 8 bases, in that order; junction bases with no gene match: 11. The CDR3 is 14 residues long. Per the germline V gene, CDR1 is SNHLY and CDR2 is FYNNEI. Clones were read by immunoSEQ multiplex PCR, and TCRdb kept only the in-frame ones, dropping some. The sample shows 66,000 or so clones, roughly 85% of them seen only once. These data are taken from a study of OX40 agonist ivuxolimab in advanced cancers. Study-wide points: Expansion of clones was among the lowest in partial responders at 0.1-3.0 mg/kg.

Sequencing was performed on CD4+ or CD8+ T cells sorted from blood, taken in a trial of the OX40 agonist ivuxolimab. The sequence derives from an adult with an advanced solid tumor such as melanoma, head and neck, liver or kidney cancer. This chain joins TRBV2 and TRBJ1-2; 8 bases are a match to TRBD1. The CDR3 DNA is TGTGCCAGCAGCAGACAGGGGTTGAAAGAAGGCTACACCTTC. This encodes CASSRQGLKEGYTF.